These 27 T cell receptor beta chains came from one sample sequenced in a study of T cell changes during pregnancy in multiple sclerosis. Generated by immunoSEQ multiplex PCR, the TCRdb table keeps only in-frame clones and is missing some. The sample has 70,000 or so clones, around 91% seen once; the top ten hold around 0.7%. The source was peripheral blood, collected in the third trimester of pregnancy. The receptors derive from a female donor in good health, enrolled as a control in a pregnancy study.

J is TRBJ1-1 and V is TRBV6-1, with TRBD1 matching 8 bases. This CDR3 comprises 13 residues. Germline CDR1 is MNHNS and CDR2 is SASEGT. V gave up 6 bases and J gave up 1 base; unmatched junction bases: 1. Here the CDR3 DNA reads TGTGCCAGCAGGGACAGGGCGAACACTGAAGCTTTCTTT. This gives the protein CASRDRANTEAFF.

The chain employs TRBV28 and TRBJ1-3, with TRBD1 identical over 8 bases. Germline V gene lookup returns CDR1 MDHEN and CDR2 SYDVKM. The CDR3 sequence is 15 residues long. The ends lost 5 bases at V and 3 bases at J; junction bases unmatched: 6. DNA for the CDR3: TGTGCCAGCAGTCACCAGGGGGCGAGTGGAAACACCATATATTTT. It codes for CASSHQGASGNTIYF.

V is TRBV5-1 and J is TRBJ2-3; 11 nucleotides line up with TRBD2. The CDR3 totals 17 residues. Germline CDR1 and CDR2: SGHRS and YFSETQ. Unmatched junction bases numbered 9, after V lost 0 bases and J lost 6 bases. CDR3 sequence: CASSLAGTSGAPDTQYF. CDR3 nucleotide sequence: TGCGCCAGCAGCTTGGCCGGGACTAGCGGAGCCCCGGATACGCAGTATTTT.

The chain has TRBV5-1 and TRBJ1-1, with 12 positions matching TRBD1. Germline V gene sequence: CDR1 SGHRS, CDR2 YFSETQ. The CDR3 consists of 17 residues. V shed 4 bases, J shed 0 bases, and the junction held 7 bases outside the gene matches. This CDR3 is CASSGGQGASMNTEAFF. In nucleotides, the CDR3 is TGCGCCAGCAGCGGGGGACAGGGGGCATCTATGAACACTGAAGCTTTCTTT.

The V gene is TRBV18, the J gene TRBJ1-5, with D perhaps TRBD1 (5 bases). This CDR3 region has 15 residues. Per the germline V gene, CDR1 is KGHSH and CDR2 is LQKENI. Trimming removed 2 bases from V and 3 bases from J, with 11 bases in between. CDR3 residues: CASSPARVINQPQHF. DNA of the CDR3: TGTGCCAGCTCACCAGCCAGGGTAATCAATCAGCCCCAGCATTTT. Full variable domain (rest looked up from reference TRBV18 and TRBJ1-5): NAGVMQNPRHLVRRRGQEARLRCSPMKGHSHVYWYRQLPEEGLKFMVYLQKENIIDESGMPKERFSAEFPKEGPSILRIQQVVRGDSAAYFCASSPARVINQPQHFGDGTRLSIL.

The chain couples TRBV11-3 to TRBJ1-4; 8 nucleotides match TRBD1. The CDR3 runs 13 residues. Germline V gene data show CDR1 as SGHNT and CDR2 as YENEEA. With 4 bases clipped from V and 8 bases from J, the junction kept 3 bases outside the gene matches. The CDR3: CASSSGTGEKLFF. CDR3 coding DNA: TGTGCCAGCAGCTCGGGGACAGGAGAAAAACTGTTTTTT.

This chain's CDR3 is CASSQDETYQPQHF. The CDR3, as DNA: TGCGCCAGCAGCCAAGATGAGACTTATCAGCCCCAGCATTTT. The chain employs TRBV4-1 and TRBJ1-5; D not certain. This CDR3 has 14 amino acids. The V and J ends lost 0 bases and 5 bases respectively, with 8 bases between them. Per germline, CDR1 MGHRA and CDR2 YSYEKL.

The chain combines TRBV30 with TRBJ2-1; 7 positions match TRBD2. J lost 7 bases, V lost 0 bases, and 6 bases had no gene match. Germline CDR1 reads GTSNPN; CDR2 reads SVGIG (reference sequence). CDR3 length: 14 residues. DNA for the CDR3: TGTGCCTGGAGTGTCGGACTAGGAGAGAATGAGCAGTTCTTC. It encodes CAWSVGLGENEQFF.

This chain links TRBV19 with TRBJ1-4; D is ambiguous. Trimming cost V 5 bases and J 7 bases, with 17 bases left between them. The germline gives CDR1 LNHDA, CDR2 SQIVND (reference sequence). The CDR3 is 15 amino acids. The CDR3 sequence is CASSPWGSGFEKLFF. Here the CDR3 DNA reads TGTGCCAGTAGTCCTTGGGGTAGCGGGTTTGAAAAACTGTTTTTT.

This clone was recorded once. The chain is built from TRBV28 and TRBJ1-5; D not resolved. V was shortened by 7 bases and J by 5 bases, with 12 bases between the two germline ends. This CDR3 has 13 residues. The germline CDR1 and CDR2 sequences are MDHEN and SYDVKM. The CDR3 region is CASISQRDQPQHF. The CDR3 DNA reads TGTGCCAGCATCAGTCAGAGGGATCAGCCCCAGCATTTT.

The chain joins TRBV6-5 to TRBJ2-3; 10 bases align to TRBD1. Trimming took 2 bases from V and 6 from J; bases not matched to a gene: 2. The CDR3 is 14 residues long. The germline V gene has CDR1 MNHEY and CDR2 SVGAGI. Here the CDR3 DNA reads TGTGCCAGCAGTTACGGGACAGGGGCGGATACGCAGTATTTT. This sequence encodes CASSYGTGADTQYF.

The chain has TRBV11-2 and TRBJ2-2; 8 nucleotides line up with TRBD1. V lost 3 bases and J lost 5; bases outside the gene matches: 8. Germline V lookup: CDR1 SGHAT, CDR2 FQNNGV. This CDR3 comprises 16 residues. The CDR3 region has the DNA TGTGCCAGCAGCTTCCGACAGGGGTTAATAACCGGGGAGCTGTTTTTT. Translated, it gives CASSFRQGLITGELFF.

The genes are TRBV5-6 and TRBJ1-2, with a weak D call TRBD1 (6 bases). This CDR3 comprises 14 residues. Trimming took 0 bases from V and 4 from J, leaving 10 bases between them. Germline values: CDR1 SGHDT, CDR2 YYEEEE. The CDR3 region has the DNA TGTGCCAGCAGCTTGGTGGGGGCGAGCTATGGCTACACCTTC. It encodes CASSLVGASYGYTF.

The V call is TRBV7-8, the J call TRBJ2-1, with 10 bases fitting TRBD1. This CDR3 spans 15 amino acids. Looked up from germline, CDR1 is SGHVS and CDR2 is FQNEAQ. V trimming: 5 bases; J trimming: 6 bases; junction bases outside the gene matches: 7. CDR3 loop: CASSDDRGRFNEQFF. CDR3 nucleotide sequence: TGTGCCAGCAGCGACGACAGGGGGCGATTCAATGAGCAGTTCTTC.

The chain uses TRBV9 and TRBJ2-1, with 10 bases matching TRBD2. V lost 0 bases to trimming and J lost 6 bases; unmatched junction nucleotides: 9. This CDR3 has 17 amino acids. Germline V CDR1 and CDR2: SGDLS, YYNGEE. The DNA for the CDR3 is TGTGCCAGCAGCGTAGTGCCTAGCGGGAGTTCTGGCAATGAGCAGTTCTTC. This sequence encodes CASSVVPSGSSGNEQFF.

The chain has TRBV6-1 and TRBJ1-6, with a possible D match to TRBD1 (5 bases). CDR3 length: 14 amino acids. Trimming took 8 bases from V and 0 from J, leaving 8 bases between them. Germline V gene data show CDR1 as MNHNS and CDR2 as SASEGT. CDR3 loop: CASGGSSYNSPLHF. The CDR3 nucleotides are TGTGCCAGCGGGGGGAGCTCCTATAATTCACCCCTCCACTTT.

The chain carries TRBV4-2 and TRBJ2-2, with 14 positions matching TRBD2. Trimming cost V 4 bases and J 5 bases; bases outside gene matches: 12. Germline CDR1 LGHNA, CDR2 YNFKEQ. The CDR3 extends over 19 amino acids. CDR3 coding DNA: TGTGCCAGCAGCCCCTTTGGACTAGCGGGGGGAAGGGGTACCGGGGAGCTGTTTTTT. Translated, it gives CASSPFGLAGGRGTGELFF.

The V gene is TRBV7-9, the J gene TRBJ2-5; D remains unclear. Germline V gene data show CDR1 as SEHNR and CDR2 as FQNEAQ (reference sequence). The ends were cut back, 2 bases at V and 0 bases at J, with 13 bases in the middle. This CDR3 has 16 residues. The CDR3 DNA reads TGTGCCAGCAGCTTATCCGATTTCAGTTACCAAGAGACCCAGTACTTC. The encoded protein is CASSLSDFSYQETQYF.

The chain employs TRBV19 and TRBJ1-1; TRBD1 might be the D (6 bases). Trimming took off 4 bases at V and 1 base at J, with 7 bases between the two ends. Germline-derived CDR1 and CDR2 are LNHDA and SQIVND (reference sequence). The CDR3 length is 13 residues. CDR3 sequence: CASSNRANTEAFF. CDR3 coding DNA: TGTGCCAGTAGTAACAGGGCGAACACTGAAGCTTTCTTT.

The chain has TRBV11-2 and TRBJ2-7; possible D gene TRBD1, 5 bases. CDR3 length equals 13 residues. Trimming left V 8 bases short and J 6 bases short, with 17 bases between. The germline V gene has CDR1 SGHAT and CDR2 FQNNGV. CDR3 residues: CASVVGWGSEQYF. Here the CDR3 DNA reads TGTGCCAGCGTCGTCGGGTGGGGCTCCGAGCAGTACTTC. Filled out from reference TRBV11-2 and TRBJ2-7, the complete variable domain reads EAGVAQSPRYKIIEKRQSVAFWCNPISGHATLYWYQQILGQGPKLLIQFQNNGVVDDSQLPKDRFSAERLKGVDSTLKIQPAKLEDSAVYLCASVVGWGSEQYFGPGTRLTVT.

The V and J genes are TRBV5-4 and TRBJ2-7; the D gene is possibly TRBD2 (7 bases). Per germline, CDR1 SGHNT and CDR2 YYREEE (reference sequence). V lost 0 bases and J lost 0, with 10 bases in between. This CDR3 is built from 15 residues. The CDR3 region is CASSLEGGHSYEQYF. The CDR3 coding sequence is TGTGCCAGCAGCTTGGAGGGGGGGCACTCCTACGAGCAGTACTTC.

The chain is built from TRBV4-3 and TRBJ2-7; D uncertain. Germline lookup yields CDR1 LGHNA and CDR2 YSLEER. The CDR3 has 16 amino acids. V was pared by 1 base and J by 5 bases, with 18 bases between. The CDR3 nucleotides read TGCGCCAGCAGCCAAGTGTACAGTGATTTATCAGACGAGCAGTACTTC. It specifies CASSQVYSDLSDEQYF.

The V and J genes are TRBV4-1 and TRBJ2-3, with 9 nucleotides matching TRBD2. V lost 2 bases, J lost 5 bases, and 8 bases stayed unmatched. CDR3 length: 16 amino acids. Germline V gene data show CDR1 as MGHRA and CDR2 as YSYEKL. CDR3: CASSQPGLAEGDTQYF. The DNA for the CDR3 is TGCGCCAGCAGCCAACCGGGACTAGCTGAGGGAGATACGCAGTATTTT.

V is TRBV7-2 and J is TRBJ2-3; D gene uncertain. The CDR3 runs to 13 residues. Germline assignment: CDR1 SGHTA and CDR2 FQGNSA. Trimming removed 0 bases at V and 5 bases at J, with 6 bases between. The CDR3 DNA reads as TGTGCCAGCAGCTTAGCACGGTTAGATACGCAGTATTTT. Protein sequence: CASSLARLDTQYF. The full variable domain, rest sourced from reference TRBV7-2 and TRBJ2-3, is GAGVSQSPSNKVTEKGKDVELRCDPISGHTALYWYRQSLGQGLEFLIYFQGNSAPDKSGLPSDRFSAERTGGSVSTLTIQRTQQEDSAVYLCASSLARLDTQYFGPGTRLTVL.

The chain carries TRBV28 and TRBJ2-3, with 8 nucleotides matching TRBD2. J gave up 5 bases and V 0 bases, and 10 bases lay outside the gene matches. The CDR3 runs to 17 residues. The germline gives CDR1 MDHEN, CDR2 SYDVKM. CDR3 nucleotide sequence: TGTGCCAGCAGTTTATGGGTCTCGGGGGGGGGCCGAGATACGCAGTATTTT. It is translated as CASSLWVSGGGRDTQYF.

The CDR3 DNA reads TGTGCCAGCAGCTTGACTCCGGGGGGGCACAATGAGCAGTTCTTC. The encoded protein is CASSLTPGGHNEQFF. The V call is TRBV5-5, the J call TRBJ2-1; the match to TRBD2 covers 8 bases. The V gene's germline CDR1 is SGHKS and CDR2 YYEKEE (reference sequence). This CDR3 is 15 amino acids long. With 1 base clipped from V and 5 bases from J, the junction kept 5 bases outside the gene matches.

The rearrangement joins TRBV28 to TRBJ2-7; 11 positions match TRBD2. The germline V gene has CDR1 MDHEN and CDR2 SYDVKM. Trimming cost V 6 bases and J 3 bases; bases outside gene matches: 4. The CDR3 is 14 amino acids. CDR3 sequence: CASRTGTSGYEQYF. The CDR3 nucleotides read TGTGCCAGCAGAACCGGGACTAGCGGCTACGAGCAGTACTTC.